A selection of T cell receptor beta chains follows, all from one sample in a study of T cells after yellow fever vaccination. From the 5' RACE reads, TCRdb called clonotypes with MiXCR, one entry per CDR3 protein. Altogether a few hundred thousand distinct CDR3 sequences are present, 3.6% being singletons, with the ten largest covering around 20%. This specimen consisted of PBMCs, obtained 15 days after the yellow fever booster vaccination. The receptors come from a man aged 18-30 years who received the YFV17D yellow fever vaccine. CDR3s include the opening cysteine and the closing phenylalanine or tryptophan. The order of the fields is clone size, J gene, V gene, D gene, CDR3 protein, CDR3 DNA. The D gene is left open where the match is weak. Not all rows give a size; the values are once, few, many and, for expanded clones, a class.

many TRBJ2-2 TRBV7-3 NA CASSLTGKNGELFF TGTGCCAGCAGCTTAACGGGGAAGAACGGGGAGCTGTTTTTT
many TRBJ1-4 TRBV18 NA CASSPGATNEKLFF TGTGCCAGCTCACCAGGGGCAACTAATGAAAAACTGTTTTTT
many TRBJ2-5 TRBV5-1 NA CASSLVGYETQYF TGCGCCAGCAGCTTGGTAGGGTATGAGACCCAGTACTTC
many TRBJ2-2 TRBV5-1 TRBD1 CASSFTGGEGTGELFF TGCGCCAGCAGCTTTACAGGGGGCGAAGGCACCGGGGAGCTGTTTTTT
many TRBJ2-4 TRBV5-1 NA CASSFATIAKNIQYF TGCGCCAGCAGCTTTGCGACGATAGCCAAAAACATTCAGTACTTC
many TRBJ2-5 TRBV4-2 NA CASSQDGTWGAGTQYF TGTGCCAGCAGCCAAGATGGGACCTGGGGGGCGGGGACCCAGTACTTC
many TRBJ2-2 TRBV5-1 NA CASSSYRGGRTGELFF TGCGCCAGCAGTTCATACAGGGGAGGGCGTACCGGGGAGCTGTTTTTT
many TRBJ1-3 TRBV7-3 NA CASSPVALGRLASGNTIYF TGTGCCAGCAGCCCAGTAGCGTTGGGCAGATTGGCCTCTGGAAACACCATATATTTT
many TRBJ2-1 TRBV19 NA CASSVQSRSDNEQFF TGTGCCAGTAGTGTGCAGTCGCGTTCGGACAATGAGCAGTTCTTC
many TRBJ1-5 TRBV6-1 NA CASSGGFSNQPQHF TGTGCCAGCAGTGGGGGGTTCTCTAATCAGCCCCAGCATTTT
many TRBJ2-1 TRBV30 NA CAWERGGPYNEQFF TGTGCCTGGGAGAGGGGGGGGCCTTACAATGAGCAGTTCTTC
many TRBJ2-2 TRBV30 TRBD2 CAWSPSSSGSNTGELFF TGTGCCTGGAGTCCATCGAGTAGCGGGTCAAACACCGGGGAGCTGTTTTTT
many TRBJ1-2 TRBV6-5 NA CASSLTGLDGYTF TGTGCCAGCAGTTTAACAGGGCTGGATGGCTACACCTTC
many TRBJ1-6 TRBV7-9 NA CASSLSSNNSPLHF TGTGCCAGCAGCTTAAGCAGTAATAATTCACCCCTCCACTTT
NA TRBJ2-2 TRBV4-1 TRBD2 CASSQEGLAGTSNTGELFF TGCGCCAGCAGCCAAGAGGGACTAGCGGGGACCTCGAACACCGGGGAGCTGTTTTTT
NA TRBJ2-1 TRBV4-3 TRBD2 CASSQDSSGADEQFF TGCGCCAGCAGCCAAGATTCTAGCGGGGCCGATGAGCAGTTCTTC
many TRBJ1-6 TRBV5-6 NA CASSPTGGYNSPLHF TGTGCCAGCAGCCCTACGGGAGGATATAATTCACCCCTCCACTTT
many TRBJ1-5 TRBV5-1 NA CASRRGAWQPQHF TGCGCCAGCCGGAGGGGGGCTTGGCAGCCCCAGCATTTT
many TRBJ1-2 TRBV15 TRBD1 CATSARQGLWGYTF TGTGCCACCAGCGCCCGACAGGGCCTGTGGGGCTACACCTTC
many TRBJ2-5 TRBV9 NA CASSVGGGEGETQYF TGTGCCAGCAGCGTAGGTGGGGGAGAGGGGGAGACCCAGTACTTC
many TRBJ2-1 TRBV20-1 TRBD2 CSAPREGGQFF TGCAGTGCACCCCGGGAGGGAGGGCAGTTCTTC
many TRBJ2-7 TRBV7-9 NA CASSPAFGAEQYF TGTGCCAGCAGCCCAGCGTTTGGGGCCGAGCAGTACTTC
many TRBJ1-4 TRBV5-1 NA CASSFAGNEKLFF TGCGCCAGCAGCTTTGCGGGGAATGAAAAACTGTTTTTT
many TRBJ2-1 TRBV18 NA CASSPPLGVGNEQFF TGTGCCAGCTCACCACCGCTAGGGGTAGGCAATGAGCAGTTCTTC
few TRBJ1-2 TRBV27 NA CASLGALATGYGYTF TGTGCCAGCCTGGGGGCCTTGGCTACTGGCTATGGCTACACCTTC
many TRBJ2-7 TRBV15 TRBD1 CATSRATGTGTYEQYF TGTGCCACCAGCAGAGCAACCGGGACAGGGACCTACGAGCAGTACTTC
many TRBJ2-2 TRBV3-1 NA CASSQNTGTNTGELFF TGTGCCAGCAGTCAAAACACAGGGACGAACACCGGGGAGCTGTTTTTT
many TRBJ1-2 TRBV5-1 TRBD1 CASSPSGGDYGYTF TGCGCCAGCAGCCCATCAGGGGGGGACTATGGCTACACCTTC
many TRBJ1-6 TRBV6-5 NA CASSLRPGAGNSPLHF TGTGCCAGCAGCCTCCGGCCGGGAGCTGGCAATTCACCCCTCCACTTT
many TRBJ1-2 TRBV29-1 NA CSVMGGTGDGYTF TGCAGCGTCATGGGGGGGACGGGGGATGGCTACACCTTC
few TRBJ2-6 TRBV12-3/TRBV12-4 NA CASTFTGANVLTF TGTGCCAGCACCTTCACTGGGGCCAACGTCCTGACTTTC
many TRBJ1-4 TRBV7-2 NA CASSPTRTNEKLFF TGTGCCAGCAGCCCGACACGAACTAATGAAAAACTGTTTTTT
many TRBJ2-1 TRBV5-1 NA CASSLEPSYNEQFF TGCGCCAGCAGCTTGGAACCCTCCTACAATGAGCAGTTCTTC
many TRBJ1-4 TRBV7-2 TRBD1 CASSSRGGMGQKLFF TGTGCCAGCAGCTCCAGGGGTGGGATGGGACAGAAACTGTTTTTT
many TRBJ2-5 TRBV20-1 NA CSGSRAIETQYF TGCAGTGGGTCTAGGGCCATAGAGACCCAGTACTTC
many TRBJ2-1 TRBV5-1 TRBD2 CASSLAGSNEQFF TGCGCCAGCAGCTTAGCGGGGAGCAATGAGCAGTTCTTC
many TRBJ2-7 TRBV20-1 TRBD2 CSARDQTGGSEQYF TGCAGTGCTAGAGATCAGACGGGGGGAAGCGAGCAGTACTTC
many TRBJ2-3 TRBV5-4 NA CAARTTSTDTQYF TGTGCAGCCCGTACTACCAGCACAGATACGCAGTATTTT
many TRBJ2-1 TRBV11-2 NA CASSLDLAVVSYNEQFF TGTGCCAGCAGCTTAGATCTTGCGGTCGTCTCCTACAATGAGCAGTTCTTC
few TRBJ2-5 TRBV20-1 NA CSARGSGAGETQYF TGCAGTGCTAGAGGGTCAGGGGCAGGAGAGACCCAGTACTTC
many TRBJ1-5 TRBV20-1 NA CSANPLTGSNQPQHF TGCAGTGCTAATCCCCTGACGGGTAGCAATCAGCCCCAGCATTTT
many TRBJ2-3 TRBV7-2 TRBD2 CASSNGGAVLTDTQYF TGTGCCAGCAGCAACGGGGGGGCTGTCCTCACAGATACGCAGTATTTT
many TRBJ2-3 TRBV20-1 TRBD2 CSAWPSGDGTQYF TGCAGTGCTTGGCCTAGCGGGGATGGGACGCAGTATTTT
NA TRBJ1-1 TRBV18 NA CASSPETGNTEAFF TGTGCCAGCTCACCCGAGACCGGGAACACTGAAGCTTTCTTT
many TRBJ2-1 TRBV5-1 NA CASSFSGGLGNEQFF TGCGCCAGCAGCTTCTCGGGGGGCCTGGGTAATGAGCAGTTCTTC
many TRBJ1-5 TRBV7-6 NA CASSLADGLGQPQHF TGTGCCAGCAGCTTAGCGGACGGCTTGGGTCAGCCCCAGCATTTT
many TRBJ2-3 TRBV6-1 NA CASSARSGRSDTQYF TGTGCCAGCAGTGCCCGGTCAGGCCGGTCAGATACGCAGTATTTT
many TRBJ2-1 TRBV12-3/TRBV12-4 NA CASSFAVNEQFF TGTGCCAGCAGTTTCGCCGTCAATGAGCAGTTCTTC
many TRBJ2-1 TRBV29-1 TRBD2 CSVSSGGPLGQFF TGCAGCGTGTCTAGCGGGGGGCCCTTAGGGCAGTTCTTC
many TRBJ1-2 TRBV12-3/TRBV12-4 NA CASSPDVMNNYGYTF TGTGCCAGCAGCCCGGACGTTATGAATAACTATGGCTACACCTTC